The entry that follows covers one T cell receptor (beta chain) sequence. The antigen is not known. This entry comes from a study of PD-1 blockade in classical Hodgkin lymphoma. Overall study: Nivolumab dosed at 3 mg/kg went to patients intravenously every 2 weeks. Study results and limitations: CD4+ TCR diversity, unlike CD8+, climbed significantly by C4D1. Baseline diversity in complete responders resembled that of newly diagnosed patients.

TCRdb keeps only in-frame clones here, not all; method: immunoSEQ multiplex PCR. Among tens of thousands of clones listed, 89% were seen once. Each and every patient relapsed after autologous stem cell transplantation, and patients got differing brentuximab vedotin exposure. Best response was recorded as complete response, partial response or progressive disease. The sample was peripheral blood mononuclear cells (PBMCs), taken before the second cycle of nivolumab. This TCR was recovered from a human donor with classical Hodgkin lymphoma.

The CDR3 protein is CASSTVMLAGGTDTQYF. In DNA, the CDR3 is TGTGCCAGCTCGACCGTGATGCTAGCGGGGGGCACAGATACGCAGTATTTT. V usage is TRBV18 and J usage is TRBJ2-3, with 10 bases fitting TRBD2. Germline V gene sequence: CDR1 KGHSH, CDR2 LQKENI. J lost 1 base, V lost 6 bases, and 10 bases had no gene match. The CDR3 sequence is 17 residues long.